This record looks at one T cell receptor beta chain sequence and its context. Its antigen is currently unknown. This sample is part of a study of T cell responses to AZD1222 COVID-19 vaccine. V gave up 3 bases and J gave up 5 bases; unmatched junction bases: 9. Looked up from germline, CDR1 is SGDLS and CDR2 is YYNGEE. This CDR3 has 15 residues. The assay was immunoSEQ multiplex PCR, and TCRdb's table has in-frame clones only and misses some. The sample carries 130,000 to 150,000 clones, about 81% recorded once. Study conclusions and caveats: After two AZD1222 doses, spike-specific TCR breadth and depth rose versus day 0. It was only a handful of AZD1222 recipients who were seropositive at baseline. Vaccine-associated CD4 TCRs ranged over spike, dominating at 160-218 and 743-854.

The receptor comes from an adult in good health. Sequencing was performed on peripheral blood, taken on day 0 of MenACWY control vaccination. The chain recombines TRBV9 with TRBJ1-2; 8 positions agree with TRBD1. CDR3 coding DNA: TGTGCCAGCAGCGCCCGACAGGGGATGGGGTATGGCTACACCTTC. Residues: CASSARQGMGYGYTF.